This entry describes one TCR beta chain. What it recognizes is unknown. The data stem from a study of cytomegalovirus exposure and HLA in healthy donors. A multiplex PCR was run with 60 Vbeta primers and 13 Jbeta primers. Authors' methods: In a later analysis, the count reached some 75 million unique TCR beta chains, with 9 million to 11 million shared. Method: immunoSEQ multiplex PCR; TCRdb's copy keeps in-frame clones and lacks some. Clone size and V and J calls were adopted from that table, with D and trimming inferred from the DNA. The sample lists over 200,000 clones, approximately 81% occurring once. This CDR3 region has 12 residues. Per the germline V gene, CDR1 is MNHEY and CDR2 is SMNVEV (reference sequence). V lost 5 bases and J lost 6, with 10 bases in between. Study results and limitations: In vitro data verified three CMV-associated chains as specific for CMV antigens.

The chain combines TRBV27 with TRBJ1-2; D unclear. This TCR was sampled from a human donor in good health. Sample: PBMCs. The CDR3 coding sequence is TGTGCCAGCAGTCAGGCCCGCGATGGCTACACCTTC. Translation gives CASSQARDGYTF.